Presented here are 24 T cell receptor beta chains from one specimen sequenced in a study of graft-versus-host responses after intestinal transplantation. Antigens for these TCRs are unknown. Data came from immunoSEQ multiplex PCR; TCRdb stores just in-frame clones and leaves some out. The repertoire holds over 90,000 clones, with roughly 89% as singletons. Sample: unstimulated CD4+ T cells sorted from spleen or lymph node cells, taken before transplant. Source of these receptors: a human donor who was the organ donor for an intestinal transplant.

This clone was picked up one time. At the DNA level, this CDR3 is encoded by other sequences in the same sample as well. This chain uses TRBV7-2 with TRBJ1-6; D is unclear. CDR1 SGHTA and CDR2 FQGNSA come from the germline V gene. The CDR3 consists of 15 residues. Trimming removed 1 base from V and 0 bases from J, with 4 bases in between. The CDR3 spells CASSLGSSYNSPLHF. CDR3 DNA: TGTGCCAGCAGCTTAGGGAGCTCCTATAATTCACCCCTCCACTTT.

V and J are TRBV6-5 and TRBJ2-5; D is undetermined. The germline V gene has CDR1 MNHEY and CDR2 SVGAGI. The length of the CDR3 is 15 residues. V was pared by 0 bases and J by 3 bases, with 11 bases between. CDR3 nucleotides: TGTGCCAGCAGTTACTCAGGCGGCGCCGAAGAGACCCAGTACTTC. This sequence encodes CASSYSGGAEETQYF.

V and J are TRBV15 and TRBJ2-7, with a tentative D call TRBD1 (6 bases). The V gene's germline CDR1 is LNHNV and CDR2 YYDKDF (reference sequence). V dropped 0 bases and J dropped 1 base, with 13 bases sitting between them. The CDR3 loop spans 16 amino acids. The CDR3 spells CATSRDLDRKSYEQYF. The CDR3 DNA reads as TGTGCCACCAGCAGAGATCTAGACAGGAAATCCTACGAGCAGTACTTC.

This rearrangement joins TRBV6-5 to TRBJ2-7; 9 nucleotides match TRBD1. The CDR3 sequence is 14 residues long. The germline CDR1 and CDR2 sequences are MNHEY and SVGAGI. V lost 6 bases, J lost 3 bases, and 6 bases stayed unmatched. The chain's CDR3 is CASRRNRGHYEQYF. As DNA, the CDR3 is TGTGCCAGCAGGAGAAACAGGGGGCACTACGAGCAGTACTTC.

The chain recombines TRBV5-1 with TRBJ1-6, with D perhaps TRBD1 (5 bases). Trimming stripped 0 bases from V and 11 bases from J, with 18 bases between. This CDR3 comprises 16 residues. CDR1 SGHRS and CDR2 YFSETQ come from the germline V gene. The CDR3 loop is CASSLGQGGRKAPLHF. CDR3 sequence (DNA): TGCGCCAGCAGCTTGGGCCAGGGAGGGAGAAAGGCACCCCTCCACTTT. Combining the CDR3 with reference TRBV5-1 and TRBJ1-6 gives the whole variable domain KAGVTQTPRYLIKTRGQQVTLSCSPISGHRSVSWYQQTPGQGLQFLFEYFSETQRNKGNFPGRFSGRQFSNSRSEMNVSTLELGDSALYLCASSLGQGGRKAPLHFGNGTRLTVT.

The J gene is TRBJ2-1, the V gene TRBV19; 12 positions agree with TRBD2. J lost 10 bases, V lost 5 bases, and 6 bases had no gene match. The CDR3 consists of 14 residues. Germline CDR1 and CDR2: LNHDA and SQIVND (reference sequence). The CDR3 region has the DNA TGTGCCAGTAGTCTAGCGGGGGGGCCTAGAGAGCAGTTCTTC. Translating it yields CASSLAGGPREQFF.

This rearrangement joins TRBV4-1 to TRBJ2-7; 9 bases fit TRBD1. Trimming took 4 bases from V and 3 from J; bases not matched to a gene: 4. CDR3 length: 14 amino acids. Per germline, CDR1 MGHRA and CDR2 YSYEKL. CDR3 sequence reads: CASSRRDRDYEQYF. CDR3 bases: TGCGCCAGCAGCCGACGGGACAGGGACTACGAGCAGTACTTC.

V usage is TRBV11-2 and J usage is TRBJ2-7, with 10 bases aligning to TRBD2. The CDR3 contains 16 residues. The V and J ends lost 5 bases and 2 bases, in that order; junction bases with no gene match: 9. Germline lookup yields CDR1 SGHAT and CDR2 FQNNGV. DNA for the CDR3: TGTGCCAGCAGCCGGTTCAGTAGCGGGGGGACCTACGAGCAGTACTTC. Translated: CASSRFSSGGTYEQYF.

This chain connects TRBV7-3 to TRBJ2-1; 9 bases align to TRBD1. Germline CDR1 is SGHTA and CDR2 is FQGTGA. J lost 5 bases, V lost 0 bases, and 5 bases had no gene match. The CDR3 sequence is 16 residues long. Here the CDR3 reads CASSLTGTGSDNEQFF. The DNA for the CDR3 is TGTGCCAGCAGCTTAACGGGGACAGGGTCGGACAATGAGCAGTTCTTC.

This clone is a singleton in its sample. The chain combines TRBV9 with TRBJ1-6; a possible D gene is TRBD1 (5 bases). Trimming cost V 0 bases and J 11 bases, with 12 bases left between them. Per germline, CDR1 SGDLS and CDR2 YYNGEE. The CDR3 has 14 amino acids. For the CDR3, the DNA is TGTGCCAGCAGCGTAGAGGAGGGGCGTCCACCCCTCCACTTT. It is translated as CASSVEEGRPPLHF.

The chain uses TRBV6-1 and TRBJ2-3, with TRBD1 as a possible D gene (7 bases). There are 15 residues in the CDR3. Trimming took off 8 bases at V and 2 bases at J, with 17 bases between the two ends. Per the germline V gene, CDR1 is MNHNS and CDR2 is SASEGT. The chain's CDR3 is CASGGTVSSTDTQYF. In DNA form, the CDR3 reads TGTGCCAGCGGAGGGACAGTCTCGTCCACAGATACGCAGTATTTT.

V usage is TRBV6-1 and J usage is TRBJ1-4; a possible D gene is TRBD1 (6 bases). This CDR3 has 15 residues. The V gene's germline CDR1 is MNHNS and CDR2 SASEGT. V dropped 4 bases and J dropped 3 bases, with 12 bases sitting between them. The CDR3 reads CASSGRQAANEKLFF. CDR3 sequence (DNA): TGTGCCAGCAGTGGGAGACAGGCCGCTAATGAAAAACTGTTTTTT.

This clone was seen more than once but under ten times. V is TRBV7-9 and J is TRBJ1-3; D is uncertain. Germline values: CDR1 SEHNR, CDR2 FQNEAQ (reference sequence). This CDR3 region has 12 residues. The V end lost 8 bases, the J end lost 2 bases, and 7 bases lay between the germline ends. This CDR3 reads CASGGPGNTIYF. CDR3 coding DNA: TGTGCCAGCGGAGGGCCTGGAAACACCATATATTTT.

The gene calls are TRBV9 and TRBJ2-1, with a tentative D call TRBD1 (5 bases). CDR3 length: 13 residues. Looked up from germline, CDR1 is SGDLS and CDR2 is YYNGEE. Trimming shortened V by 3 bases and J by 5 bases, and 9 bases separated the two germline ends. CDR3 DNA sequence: TGTGCCAGCAGCGCGACAGTAAACAATGAGCAGTTCTTC. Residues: CASSATVNNEQFF.

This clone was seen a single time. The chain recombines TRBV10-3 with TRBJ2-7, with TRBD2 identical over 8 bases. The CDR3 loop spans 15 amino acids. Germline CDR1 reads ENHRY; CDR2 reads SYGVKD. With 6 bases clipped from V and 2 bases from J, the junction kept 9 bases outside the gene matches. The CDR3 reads CAIRPGLEAAYEQYF. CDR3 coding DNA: TGTGCCATCAGGCCGGGACTAGAAGCCGCCTACGAGCAGTACTTC.

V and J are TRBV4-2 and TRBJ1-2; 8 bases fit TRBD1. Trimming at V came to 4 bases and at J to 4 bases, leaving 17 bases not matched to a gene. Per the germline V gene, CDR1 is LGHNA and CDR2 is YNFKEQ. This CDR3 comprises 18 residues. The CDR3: CASSPYNSGQGALYGYTF. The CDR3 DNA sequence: TGTGCCAGCAGCCCGTACAACTCAGGACAGGGCGCACTCTATGGCTACACCTTC.

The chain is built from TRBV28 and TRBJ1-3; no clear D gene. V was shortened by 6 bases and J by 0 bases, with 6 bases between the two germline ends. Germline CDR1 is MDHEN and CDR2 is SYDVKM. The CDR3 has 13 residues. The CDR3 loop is CASRGSSGNTIYF. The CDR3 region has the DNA TGTGCCAGCAGGGGGAGCTCTGGAAACACCATATATTTT.

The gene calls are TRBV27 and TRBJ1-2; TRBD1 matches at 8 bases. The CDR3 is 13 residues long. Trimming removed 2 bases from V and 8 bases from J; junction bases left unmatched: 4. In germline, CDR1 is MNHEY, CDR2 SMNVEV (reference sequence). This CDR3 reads CASSLQGARGYTF. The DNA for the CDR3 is TGTGCCAGCAGTTTACAGGGGGCGCGCGGCTACACCTTC.

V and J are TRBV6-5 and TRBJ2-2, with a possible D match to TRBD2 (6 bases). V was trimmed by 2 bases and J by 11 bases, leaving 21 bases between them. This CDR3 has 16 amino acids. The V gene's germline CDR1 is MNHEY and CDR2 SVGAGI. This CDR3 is CASSYRRDWEKQELFF. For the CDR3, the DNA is TGTGCCAGCAGTTACCGTCGGGACTGGGAAAAACAAGAGCTGTTTTTT.

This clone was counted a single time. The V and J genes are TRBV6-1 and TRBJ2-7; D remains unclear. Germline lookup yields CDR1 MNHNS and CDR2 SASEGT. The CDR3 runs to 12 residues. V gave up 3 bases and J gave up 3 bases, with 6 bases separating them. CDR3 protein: CASSDVVYEQYF. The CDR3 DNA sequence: TGTGCCAGCAGTGATGTAGTCTACGAGCAGTACTTC.

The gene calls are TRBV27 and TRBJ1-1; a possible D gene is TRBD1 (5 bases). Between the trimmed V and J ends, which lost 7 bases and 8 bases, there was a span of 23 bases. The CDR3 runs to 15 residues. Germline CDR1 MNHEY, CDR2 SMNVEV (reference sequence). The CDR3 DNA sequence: TGTGCCAGCACGCCCCTCGGTGGGGGGTTCGGGGAAGCTTTCTTT. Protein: CASTPLGGGFGEAFF.

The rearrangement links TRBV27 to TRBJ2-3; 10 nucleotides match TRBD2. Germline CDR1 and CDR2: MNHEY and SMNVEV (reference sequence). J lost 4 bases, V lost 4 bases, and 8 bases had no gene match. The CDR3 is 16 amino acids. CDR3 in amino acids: CASSSYLAGVSDTQYF. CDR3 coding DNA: TGTGCCAGCAGTTCCTATCTAGCGGGGGTTTCAGATACGCAGTATTTT.

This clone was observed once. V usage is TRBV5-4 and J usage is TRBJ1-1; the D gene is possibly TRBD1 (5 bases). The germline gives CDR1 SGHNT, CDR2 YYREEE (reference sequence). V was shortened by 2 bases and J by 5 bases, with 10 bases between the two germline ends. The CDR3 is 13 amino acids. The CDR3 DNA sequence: TGTGCCAGCAGCTTTCCAGGGTTGACTGAAGCTTTCTTT. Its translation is CASSFPGLTEAFF.

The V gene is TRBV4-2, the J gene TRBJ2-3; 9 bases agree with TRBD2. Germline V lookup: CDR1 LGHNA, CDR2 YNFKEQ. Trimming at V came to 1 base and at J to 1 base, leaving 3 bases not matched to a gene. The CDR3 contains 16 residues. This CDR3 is CASSQARGGGTDTQYF. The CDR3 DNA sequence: TGTGCCAGCAGCCAAGCGCGGGGGGGAGGCACAGATACGCAGTATTTT.